Presented here are 10 T cell receptor beta chains from one specimen sequenced in a study of cytotoxic CD8 clonotypes in ibrutinib-treated CLL. The protocol was immunoSEQ multiplex PCR, while the TCRdb copy is restricted to in-frame clones and leaves out a portion. Of some 130,000 clones in the sample, approximately 81% were seen once. Sequenced material: PBMCs, taken after 24 months of ibrutinib treatment. These receptors were taken from a human donor with chronic lymphocytic leukemia.

CDR3 in amino acids: CASSVQGDGETQYF. DNA for the CDR3: TGTGCCAGCAGCGTCCAGGGGGATGGTGAGACCCAGTACTTC. The chain links TRBV9 to TRBJ2-5, with TRBD1 matching 7 bases. The CDR3 is 14 residues long. Germline CDR1 is SGDLS and CDR2 is YYNGEE. J was trimmed by 5 bases and V by 2 bases; bases with no gene match: 6.

The rearrangement joins TRBV27 to TRBJ2-3; 11 bases are shared with TRBD2. The V segment lost 6 bases and the J segment 2 bases; nucleotides outside the gene matches: 4. The CDR3 runs 15 residues. Germline V gives CDR1 MNHEY, CDR2 SMNVEV (reference sequence). The CDR3 spells CASRASGGSTDTQYF. CDR3 sequence (DNA): TGTGCCAGCAGGGCTAGCGGGGGGTCCACAGATACGCAGTATTTT.

CDR3 sequence: CASSQDMAGTEAFF. Here the CDR3 DNA reads TGTGCCAGCAGCCAAGATATGGCGGGCACTGAAGCTTTCTTT. V usage is TRBV14 and J usage is TRBJ1-1, with D unclear. Trimming removed 0 bases at V and 4 bases at J, with 9 bases between. The CDR3 has 14 amino acids. CDR1 SGHDN and CDR2 FVKESK come from the germline V gene.

V and J are TRBV9 and TRBJ1-3; the D gene is possibly TRBD1 (5 bases). Germline V gene sequence: CDR1 SGDLS, CDR2 YYNGEE. V lost 2 bases to trimming and J lost 0 bases, with 12 bases between them. The CDR3 length is 16 residues. The CDR3 loop is CASSVGDGGSGNTIYF. The CDR3 DNA sequence: TGTGCCAGCAGCGTTGGGGACGGAGGCTCTGGAAACACCATATATTTT.

The rearrangement joins TRBV6-1 to TRBJ2-1; TRBD2 matches at 10 bases. Trimming cost V 4 bases and J 8 bases; bases outside gene matches: 14. The CDR3 is 17 residues long. Germline V lookup: CDR1 MNHNS, CDR2 SASEGT. CDR3 in amino acids: CASSANRLAGGMYEQFF. CDR3 in DNA: TGTGCCAGCAGTGCCAATCGGTTAGCGGGGGGTATGTATGAGCAGTTCTTC.

The rearrangement links TRBV14 to TRBJ1-4; no reliable D call. V dropped 1 base and J dropped 7 bases, with 10 bases sitting between them. The germline gives CDR1 SGHDN, CDR2 FVKESK. The CDR3 extends over 14 amino acids. CDR3 loop: CASSQAGLREKLFF. CDR3 nucleotide sequence: TGTGCCAGCAGCCAAGCGGGGTTACGTGAAAAACTGTTTTTT. The full variable domain, rest sourced from reference TRBV14 and TRBJ1-4, is EAGVTQFPSHSVIEKGQTVTLRCDPISGHDNLYWYRRVMGKEIKFLLHFVKESKQDESGMPNNRFLAERTGGTYSTLKVQPAELEDSGVYFCASSQAGLREKLFFGSGTQLSVL.

V gene TRBV30 combines with J gene TRBJ1-3; D not resolved. The germline V and J ends were trimmed by 3 bases and 0 bases, with 15 bases remaining between them. The germline V gene encodes CDR1 GTSNPN and CDR2 SVGIG (reference sequence). The CDR3 is 16 residues long. The CDR3 sequence is CAWSAAGRPSGNTIYF. CDR3 in DNA: TGTGCCTGGAGCGCCGCCGGTCGGCCCTCTGGAAACACCATATATTTT.

V and J are TRBV5-6 and TRBJ1-3; D is perhaps TRBD1 (6 bases). The CDR3 runs 16 residues. Trimming left V 0 bases short and J 6 bases short, with 16 bases between. The germline V gene has CDR1 SGHDT and CDR2 YYEEEE. In DNA, the CDR3 is TGTGCCAGCAGCTTGGGGGGACAATTAGCCCCAAACACCATATATTTT. Protein: CASSLGGQLAPNTIYF.

This clone appeared a single time. This chain uses TRBV5-1 with TRBJ2-1; D unclear. This CDR3 region has 14 residues. V was shortened by 5 bases and J by 0 bases, with 9 bases between the two germline ends. Germline V CDR1 and CDR2: SGHRS, YFSETQ. CDR3 protein: CASRWESSYNEQFF. The CDR3, as DNA: TGCGCCAGCAGGTGGGAAAGCTCCTACAATGAGCAGTTCTTC.

The chain joins TRBV6-6 to TRBJ2-7; 10 bases line up with TRBD2. The junction had 2 bases not matched to a gene; V was cut back by 6 bases and J by 0 bases. Germline V CDR1 and CDR2: MNHNY, SVGAGI (reference sequence). CDR3 length: 14 amino acids. CDR3: CASRTSGASYEQYF. As DNA, the CDR3 is TGTGCCAGCAGAACTAGCGGGGCCTCCTACGAGCAGTACTTC.